Listed below are T cell receptor beta chains from one sample, sequenced in a study of cytomegalovirus exposure and HLA in healthy donors. Sequencing used immunoSEQ multiplex PCR; TCRdb keeps in-frame clones, though not all of them. Of around 190,000 clones listed, around 82% were seen once; the top ten hold more than 1.5%. Sequencing was carried out using PBMCs. The receptors were sampled from a man younger than 30 in good health and CMV-seronegative. Both conserved end residues are part of each CDR3. A D gene is named only where the DNA matches it firmly. Size is omitted from some rows. Given values are once, few, many or a class for expanded clones.

D gene | J gene | clone size | CDR3 length | V gene | CDR3 DNA | CDR3 protein
TRBD2 | TRBJ2-1 | - | 15 | TRBV28 | TGTGCCAGCAGACGGACTAGCGGGCGTATCTATGAGCAGTTCTTC | CASRRTSGRIYEQFF
TRBD1 | TRBJ1-2 | - | 15 | TRBV27 | TGTGCCAGCAGTTTAGAGGGACAGGGGGCGCGCGGCTACACCTTC | CASSLEGQGARGYTF
- | TRBJ1-2 | - | 18 | TRBV7-9 | TGTGCCAGCAGCTTAGCAGGTAGCACCGGATTCACTTACTATGGCTACACCTTC | CASSLAGSTGFTYYGYTF
TRBD1 | TRBJ2-2 | - | 14 | TRBV6-1 | TGTGCCAGCAAGGACAGGGGGCTTACCGGGGAGCTGTTTTTT | CASKDRGLTGELFF
- | TRBJ1-1 | - | 14 | TRBV7-9 | TGTGCCAGCAGCTCCCACGGCCGGGACACTGAAGCTTTCTTT | CASSSHGRDTEAFF
- | TRBJ2-2 | - | 15 | TRBV19 | TGTGCCAGTAGTTCAATCCACCGAGGGCTAGGGGAGCTGTTTTTT | CASSSIHRGLGELFF
- | TRBJ1-3 | - | 19 | TRBV18 | TGTGCCAGCTCACCACTAGCATCATCAGGGCGTTCATCTGGAAACACCATATATTTT | CASSPLASSGRSSGNTIYF
TRBD2 | TRBJ2-5 | - | 15 | TRBV28 | TGTGCCAGCACCCGCGGGGGGGAGCGTTTCGAGACCCAGTACTTC | CASTRGGERFETQYF
- | TRBJ1-2 | - | 16 | TRBV7-8 | TGTGCCAGCAGCAAATTACAAACAGTGTCTAACTATGGCTACACCTTC | CASSKLQTVSNYGYTF
- | TRBJ2-1 | - | 14 | TRBV6-5 | TGTGCCAGCAGTTACTCGGCAGGGGAAAATGAGCAGTTCTTC | CASSYSAGENEQFF
TRBD1 | TRBJ1-2 | - | 14 | TRBV7-2 | TGTGCCAGCAGCACGGGACAGACTCGCGATGGCTACACCTTC | CASSTGQTRDGYTF
TRBD1 | TRBJ2-7 | - | 15 | TRBV6-5 | TGTGCCAGCAAACAAGGGACAGGGGCTCCCTACGAGCAGTACTTC | CASKQGTGAPYEQYF
- | TRBJ1-5 | once | 14 | TRBV5-1 | TGCGCCAGCAGTCCAGGGAATAGCAATCAGCCCCAGCATTTT | CASSPGNSNQPQHF
TRBD2 | TRBJ2-1 | - | 16 | TRBV7-2 | TGTGCCAGCAGCCCAAGCGGACTAGCGGCCTACAATGAGCAGTTCTTC | CASSPSGLAAYNEQFF
- | TRBJ1-6 | - | 15 | TRBV4-3 | TGCGCCAGCAGCCCGCAGGGGAACGATAATTCACCCCTCCACTTT | CASSPQGNDNSPLHF
- | TRBJ2-7 | - | 15 | TRBV7-2 | TGTGCCAGCAGCTCCTCCGGGACAAACCCCTACGAGCAGTACTTC | CASSSSGTNPYEQYF
- | TRBJ2-2 | - | 17 | TRBV7-2 | TGTGCCAGCAGCCTCTCCCCTTTTGGGGGGGGCCCCGGGGAGCTGTTTTTT | CASSLSPFGGGPGELFF